This TCR beta chain emerged from a study of T cell responses to AZD1222 COVID-19 vaccine. TCRdb's copy holds only in-frame clones and misses some; the assay was immunoSEQ multiplex PCR. The sample carries about 150,000 clones, 85% to 95% recorded once. This TCR came from an adult in good health. Sequencing used peripheral blood, obtained on day 0 of AZD1222 vaccination.

The CDR3 spells CASSYLTGYEQYF. The CDR3 DNA reads TGTGCCAGCAGTTATCTCACTGGCTACGAGCAGTACTTC. This chain links TRBV6-1 with TRBJ2-7; D ambiguous. Germline-derived CDR1 and CDR2 are MNHNS and SASEGT. V gave up 5 bases and J gave up 3 bases, with 11 bases separating them. This CDR3 spans 13 amino acids.